This TCR beta chain was recovered during a study of T cells in tumors after PD-1 blockade. Study background: Treatment was either pembrolizumab 200 mg every 3 weeks or cemiplimab 350 mg every 2 weeks.

V lost 4 bases and J lost 10; bases outside the gene matches: 6. CDR1 is KGHDR and CDR2 is SFDVKD in the germline V gene. The CDR3 contains 13 residues. This clone was counted only a few times. Data came from immunoSEQ multiplex PCR; TCRdb stores just in-frame clones and leaves some out. The sample has 50,000 or so clones, approximately 79% seen once. The receptor was derived from a human donor with basal cell carcinoma. This sample comprised PBMCs, obtained before anti-PD-1 treatment. V gene TRBV24-1 combines with J gene TRBJ2-1; 7 nucleotides line up with TRBD2. CDR3 sequence reads: CATSERGGKEQFF. The CDR3 DNA follows: TGTGCCACCAGTGAGCGCGGGGGAAAGGAGCAGTTCTTC.